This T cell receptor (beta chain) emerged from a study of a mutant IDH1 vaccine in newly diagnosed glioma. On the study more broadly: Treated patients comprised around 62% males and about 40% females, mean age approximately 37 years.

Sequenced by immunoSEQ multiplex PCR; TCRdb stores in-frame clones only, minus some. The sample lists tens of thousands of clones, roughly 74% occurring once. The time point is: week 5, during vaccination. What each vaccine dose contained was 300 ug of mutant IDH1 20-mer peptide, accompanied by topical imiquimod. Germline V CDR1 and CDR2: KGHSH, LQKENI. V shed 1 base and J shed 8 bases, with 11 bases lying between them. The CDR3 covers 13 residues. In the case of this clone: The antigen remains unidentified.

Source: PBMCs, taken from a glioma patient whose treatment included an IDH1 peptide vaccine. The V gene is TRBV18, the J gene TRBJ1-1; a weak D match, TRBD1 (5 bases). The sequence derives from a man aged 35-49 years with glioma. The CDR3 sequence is CASSPLGGTEAFF. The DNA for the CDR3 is TGTGCCAGCTCACCACTGGGGGGGACCGAAGCTTTCTTT.